This TCR beta chain appears in the sequencing data of a study of T cell repertoires in cytomegalovirus infection. The wider study: Selection of CMV epitopes for the study included recently identified HLA-C-restricted and well-studied HLA-B-restricted ones. Both a matching HLA type and CMV infection were indicated by public TCR beta signatures.

General observations from the study: CMV-specific TCR beta clonotypes restricted by HLA-C were the ones dominating the ex vivo response. Summed frequency of public TCR beta families distinguished CMV carriers with the relevant HLA.

There are a few counts of this clonotype. Its target is not known. TCRdb re-called the reads through MiXCR, storing one row per CDR3 protein. The sample holds just under 500,000 distinct CDR3 sequences, around 35% seen once. This clonotype originated in a human donor in good health (CMV status not recorded). Some clones in this sample may be carry-over from other donors' samples. Here the sequenced sample was cultured PBMCs, taken from culture after CMV antigen stimulation.

The DNA for the CDR3 is TGTGCCAGCAGTCTAACAGGGGGCAATGTTCATGGCTACACCTTC. Its translation is CASSLTGGNVHGYTF. The rearrangement joins TRBV12-3 or TRBV12-4 to TRBJ1-2; 9 bases map to TRBD1. Unmatched junction bases numbered 10, after V lost 5 bases and J lost 6 bases. The CDR3 has 15 residues.